Sequencing of this TCR beta chain was carried out in a study of T cells in Graves' hyperthyroidism and ophthalmopathy. Findings and caveats of the study: Separation of ophthalmopathy from stable hyperthyroidism was achieved by a 13 V-J model.

V lost 5 bases and J lost 2, with 13 bases in between. Per the germline V gene, CDR1 is SGHRS and CDR2 is YFSETQ. The CDR3 extends over 14 amino acids. Thyroid ultrasound and orbital computed tomography, with clinical symptoms and serum thyroxine and TRAb, informed diagnoses. This clonotype was seen repeatedly, ten times or more. Antigen: not known. From RNA transcripts, TCR beta CDR3 regions were amplified. The HTBI primer set drove a first-round RT-PCR of the TCR CDR3. One entry per CDR3 protein, called by TCRdb with MiXCR from the multiplex PCR reads. The profile shows approximately 520,000 distinct CDR3 sequences, less than 25% of them singletons.

This receptor was identified in a man between 18 and 35 years old with Graves' hyperthyroidism. This sequence joins TRBV5-1 and TRBJ1-2; D not certain. Sequenced input: blood. The CDR3 DNA follows: TGCGCCAGCAGTCTGCAGCCTGAGAACTATGGCTACACCTTC. Encoded protein: CASSLQPENYGYTF.